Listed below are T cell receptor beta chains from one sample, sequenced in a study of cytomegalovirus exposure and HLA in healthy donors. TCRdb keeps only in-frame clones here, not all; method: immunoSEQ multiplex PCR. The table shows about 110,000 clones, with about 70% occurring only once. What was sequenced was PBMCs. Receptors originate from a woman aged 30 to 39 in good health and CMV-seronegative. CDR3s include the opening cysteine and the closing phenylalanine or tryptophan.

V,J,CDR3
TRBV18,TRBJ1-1,CASNEGMNTEAFF
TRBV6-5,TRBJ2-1,CASSWAGENEQFF
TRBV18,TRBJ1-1,CASLLQGANTEAFF
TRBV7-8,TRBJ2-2,CASSPAWAVPNTGELFF
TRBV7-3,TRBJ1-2,CASSLQTTSSGYTF
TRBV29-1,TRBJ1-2,CSAATGGGEGYTF
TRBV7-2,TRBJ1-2,CASSPGFRQPINYGYTF
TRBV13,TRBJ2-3,CASSSLAGRGDTQYF
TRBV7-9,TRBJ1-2,CASSGQGFYGYTF
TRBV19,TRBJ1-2,CASSDPMGQFFNYGYTF
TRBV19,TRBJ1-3,CASSGQGSGNTIYF
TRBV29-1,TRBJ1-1,CSSYSYMNTEAFF
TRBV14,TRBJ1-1,CASGKQGNTEAFF
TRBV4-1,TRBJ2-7,CATSWEQANYEQYF
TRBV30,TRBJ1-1,CAWTTQGRSEAFF
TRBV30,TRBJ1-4,CAWSGPSSGSEKLFF
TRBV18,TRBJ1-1,CASSDTVNAEAFF
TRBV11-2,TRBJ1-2,CASSRDMAIYGYTF
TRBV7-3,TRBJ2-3,CASSSDRSTDTQYF
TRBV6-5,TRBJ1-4,CASSRQGQVEKLFF
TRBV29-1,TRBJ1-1,CSAISNGDTEAFF
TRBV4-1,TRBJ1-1,CASSQDMGQAEAFF
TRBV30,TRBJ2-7,CAWSHRKQASSYEQYF
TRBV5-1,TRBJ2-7,CASSLTSGAYEQYF
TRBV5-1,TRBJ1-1,CASSFRTGTGNTEAFF
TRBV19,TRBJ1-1,CASSIRGMGGRAEAFF
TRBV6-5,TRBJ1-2,CASSANRDRIGYTF
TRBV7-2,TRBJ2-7,CASSTHLGGDEQYF
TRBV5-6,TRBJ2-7,CASSLALFSYEQYF
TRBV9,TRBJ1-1,CASSVEPGTEAFF
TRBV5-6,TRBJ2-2,CASSWFSGGNTGELFF
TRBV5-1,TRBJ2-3,CASSLTGGPADTQYF
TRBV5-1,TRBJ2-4,CASSLAGMGKNIQYF
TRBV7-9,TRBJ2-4,CASSLSTGLAKNIQYF
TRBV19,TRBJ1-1,CASSIGRASEAFF
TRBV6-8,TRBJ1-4,CASSYPDRVSLAEKLFF
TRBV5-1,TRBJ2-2,CASSSRLAGGTGELFF
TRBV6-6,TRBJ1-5,CASSAQGLSNQPQHF
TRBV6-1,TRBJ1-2,CASRVHTTNYGYTF
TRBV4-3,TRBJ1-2,CASSQDGGGGGYGYTF
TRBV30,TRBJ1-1,CAWGIMNTEAFF
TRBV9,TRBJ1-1,CASNSDHRGFMNTEAFF
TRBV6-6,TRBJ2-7,CASAGGEYEQYF
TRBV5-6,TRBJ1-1,CASSLLGGEAFF
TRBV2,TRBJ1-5,CASSEQGRGGNQPQHF
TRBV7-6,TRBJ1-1,CASSLTTGGGSEAFF
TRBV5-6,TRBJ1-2,CASSSTELLGYTF
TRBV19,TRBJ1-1,CASSTGADTEAFF
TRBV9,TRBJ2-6,CASGQGSGSGANVLTF
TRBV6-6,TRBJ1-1,CASSYSRERAFF
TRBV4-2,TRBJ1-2,CASSQDGWGRGNYGYTF
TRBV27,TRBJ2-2,CASSSRTGPGELFF